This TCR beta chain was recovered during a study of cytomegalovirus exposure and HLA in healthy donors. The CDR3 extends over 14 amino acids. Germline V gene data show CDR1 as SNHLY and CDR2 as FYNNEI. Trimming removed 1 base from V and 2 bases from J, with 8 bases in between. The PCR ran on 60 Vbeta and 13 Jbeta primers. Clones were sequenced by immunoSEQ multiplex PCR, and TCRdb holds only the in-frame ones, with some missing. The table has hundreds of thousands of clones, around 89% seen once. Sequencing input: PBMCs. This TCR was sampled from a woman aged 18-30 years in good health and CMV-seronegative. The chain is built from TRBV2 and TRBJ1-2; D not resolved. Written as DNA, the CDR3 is TGTGCCAGCAGTGAAGAGTTACAAAACTATGGCTACACCTTC. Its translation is CASSEELQNYGYTF.